The rows below give T cell receptor beta chains drawn from one sample of a study of blood T cell repertoires in COVID-19. The assay was immunoSEQ multiplex PCR, and TCRdb's table has in-frame clones only and misses some. The top ten clones hold under 4% of a sample with 50,000 to 60,000 clones, about nine tenths of them seen once. Material: peripheral blood. These receptors were taken from a man aged 40-49 years with COVID-19, enrolled during active disease. The CDR3 runs from the conserved cysteine through the conserved F or W. Fields, in order: clone size, D gene, V gene, J gene, CDR3 protein, CDR3 DNA. The D gene is left open where the match is weak. Only some rows state a clone size, as once, few, many or a class for expanded clones.

.	.	TRBV5-6	TRBJ2-7	CASSLLLTDSYEQYF	TGTGCCAGCAGCCTACTTCTGACAGACTCCTACGAGCAGTACTTC
.	.	TRBV5-6	TRBJ1-3	CASSLVGGNVNTIYF	TGTGCCAGCAGCTTGGTGGGCGGGAACGTTAACACCATATATTTT
.	.	TRBV14	TRBJ2-5	CASSPRYDSEETQYF	TGTGCCAGCAGCCCGAGATACGACTCAGAAGAGACCCAGTACTTC
.	.	TRBV4-1	TRBJ1-5	CASSQDTVPNQPQHF	TGCGCCAGCAGCCAGGACACGGTACCCAATCAGCCCCAGCATTTT
.	.	TRBV18	TRBJ2-1	CASSPPPRGWYEQFF	TGTGCCAGCTCACCACCCCCGAGAGGTTGGTATGAGCAGTTCTTC
.	.	TRBV6-6	TRBJ1-5	CASSYPESDQPQHF	TGTGCCAGCAGTTACCCCGAATCGGATCAGCCCCAGCATTTT
.	.	TRBV5-1	TRBJ1-2	CASSLTGPKDYGYTF	TGCGCCAGCAGCTTGACAGGCCCCAAAGACTATGGCTACACCTTC
.	TRBD1	TRBV29-1	TRBJ2-4	CSFRGTGNIQYF	TGCAGCTTCAGGGGGACAGGAAACATTCAGTACTTC
once	TRBD2	TRBV6-4	TRBJ2-7	CASIGREVYEQYF	TGTGCCAGCATTGGGCGGGAGGTCTACGAGCAGTACTTC
.	.	TRBV28	TRBJ2-2	CASSQPAWVAAAGELFF	TGTGCCAGCAGTCAACCGGCATGGGTAGCGGCGGCCGGGGAGCTGTTTTTT
.	.	TRBV27	TRBJ1-6	CASRGDTPNFANSPLHF	TGTGCCAGCAGGGGGGACACGCCTAATTTTGCCAATTCACCCCTCCACTTT
.	TRBD1	TRBV5-1	TRBJ1-1	CASSSKVQGTNTEAFF	TGCGCCAGCAGCTCCAAAGTACAGGGGACCAACACTGAAGCTTTCTTT
.	TRBD1	TRBV5-4	TRBJ1-1	CASGDRMNTEAFF	TGTGCCAGCGGGGACAGGATGAACACTGAAGCTTTCTTT
.	.	TRBV12-3/TRBV12-4	TRBJ1-5	CASRQGSNQPQHF	TGTGCCAGCCGTCAGGGGAGCAATCAGCCCCAGCATTTT
.	TRBD2	TRBV5-5	TRBJ2-5	CASTPSGQETQYF	TGTGCCAGCACCCCTAGCGGACAAGAGACCCAGTACTTC
once	.	TRBV6-1	TRBJ1-1	CASSEGVAVMNTEAFF	TGTGCCAGCAGTGAAGGGGTGGCGGTGATGAACACTGAAGCTTTCTTT
.	.	TRBV2	TRBJ2-1	CASSEEIVAYNEQFF	TGTGCCAGCAGTGAAGAGATCGTAGCCTACAATGAGCAGTTCTTC
once	.	TRBV7-9	TRBJ2-7	CASSFFGGGLDHEQYF	TGTGCCAGCAGCTTCTTCGGTGGGGGGTTAGATCACGAGCAGTACTTC
.	TRBD1	TRBV10-3	TRBJ1-1	CAISESPGQGETEAFF	TGTGCCATCAGTGAGTCTCCGGGACAGGGTGAGACTGAAGCTTTCTTT
once	.	TRBV5-1	TRBJ2-7	CASSLDRVGEQYF	TGCGCCAGCAGCTTGGACAGGGTGGGAGAGCAGTACTTC
.	.	TRBV4-1	TRBJ2-3	CASSHSAHLNTDTQYF	TGCGCCAGCAGCCACAGTGCCCATCTTAACACAGATACGCAGTATTTT
.	.	TRBV7-9	TRBJ1-1	CASSLDSSNTEAFF	TGTGCCAGCAGCCTGGACAGTTCGAACACTGAAGCTTTCTTT
.	TRBD2	TRBV3-1/TRBV3-2	TRBJ2-7	CASSQGGLAGGFPYEQYF	TGTGCCAGCAGCCAAGGGGGACTAGCGGGAGGCTTTCCCTACGAGCAGTACTTC
.	.	TRBV9	TRBJ1-6	CASSVGPLPAENSPLHF	TGTGCCAGCAGCGTAGGCCCCCTCCCCGCGGAGAATTCACCCCTCCACTTT
once	TRBD1	TRBV6-6	TRBJ2-1	CASSHGPDRVVYNEQFF	TGTGCCAGCAGTCACGGCCCGGACAGGGTGGTGTACAATGAGCAGTTCTTC
.	.	TRBV6-5	TRBJ2-7	CASSQATRNYEQYF	TGTGCCAGCAGCCAGGCCACCCGGAACTACGAGCAGTACTTC
once	.	TRBV19	TRBJ2-6	CASSFPLTGANVLTF	TGTGCCAGTAGTTTTCCCCTAACCGGGGCCAACGTCCTGACTTTC
.	TRBD2	TRBV29-1	TRBJ2-7	CSVVRGSANYEQYF	TGCAGCGTTGTTCGCGGGAGCGCGAACTACGAGCAGTACTTC
.	.	TRBV5-1	TRBJ2-3	CASSSSVRDVDTQYF	TGCGCCAGCAGCTCCTCTGTCCGGGATGTAGATACGCAGTATTTT
.	.	TRBV6-1	TRBJ1-3	CASSEASGGNTIYF	TGTGCCAGCAGTGAAGCATCAGGGGGAAACACCATATATTTT
.	TRBD2	TRBV7-2	TRBJ2-2	CASSLFSIAGANTGELFF	TGTGCCAGCAGCTTATTCTCAATAGCGGGGGCAAACACCGGGGAGCTGTTTTTT
.	.	TRBV4-1	TRBJ1-3	CASSQDFAYPGNTIYF	TGCGCCAGCAGCCAAGATTTTGCCTACCCTGGAAACACCATATATTTT
.	TRBD1	TRBV11-3	TRBJ2-6	CASSPGTGSFGANVLTF	TGTGCCAGCAGCCCAGGGACAGGGAGCTTTGGGGCCAACGTCCTGACTTTC
.	TRBD1	TRBV15	TRBJ1-6	CAISADRVNSPLHF	TGTGCCATATCAGCGGACAGGGTTAATTCACCCCTCCACTTT
few	TRBD1	TRBV24-1	TRBJ1-1	CATSDSRRGGINTEAFF	TGTGCCACCAGTGATTCCCGACGAGGGGGCATCAACACTGAAGCTTTCTTT
once	.	TRBV4-1	TRBJ1-5	CASSQGWGEEGNQPQHF	TGCGCCAGCAGCCAAGGATGGGGGGAGGAGGGCAATCAGCCCCAGCATTTT
.	.	TRBV27	TRBJ2-5	CASSLSGGLPQETQYF	TGTGCCAGCAGTTTATCTGGGGGGTTGCCCCAAGAGACCCAGTACTTC
.	TRBD1	TRBV7-9	TRBJ1-1	CASSDLTGVENTEAFF	TGTGCCAGCAGCGATTTGACAGGGGTGGAAAACACTGAAGCTTTCTTT
.	TRBD2	TRBV2	TRBJ2-7	CASRVSGSPSYEQYF	TGTGCCAGCAGGGTTAGCGGGAGCCCCTCCTACGAGCAGTACTTC
.	.	TRBV5-1	TRBJ2-4	CASSLASLEPQYF	TGCGCCAGCAGCTTGGCGAGTCTAGAGCCTCAGTACTTC
few	.	TRBV19	TRBJ2-7	CASSIGAGTYEQYF	TGTGCCAGTAGTATAGGAGCAGGGACCTACGAGCAGTACTTC
once	.	TRBV13	TRBJ2-3	CASSLGDQGVVTDTQYF	TGTGCCAGCAGCTTAGGCGACCAAGGGGTCGTCACAGATACGCAGTATTTT
.	TRBD2	TRBV3-1/TRBV3-2	TRBJ2-1	CASSPQGVGLAGGTNAFF	TGTGCCAGCAGCCCCCAGGGGGTCGGACTAGCGGGTGGGACCAACGCGTTCTTC
.	.	TRBV11-3	TRBJ1-1	CASSLSGAGTEAFF	TGTGCCAGCAGCTTATCAGGGGCGGGCACTGAAGCTTTCTTT
.	TRBD1	TRBV30	TRBJ1-1	CAWSGQGRNTEAFF	TGTGCCTGGAGTGGACAGGGACGGAACACTGAAGCTTTCTTT
.	.	TRBV7-9	TRBJ2-4	CASSPEARPLTQYF	TGTGCCAGCAGCCCCGAGGCCCGGCCTTTGACTCAGTACTTC